This T cell receptor beta chain derives from a study of T cell responses to AZD1222 COVID-19 vaccine. Overall study findings and caveats: Spike-specific TCR breadth and depth grew following two AZD1222 doses. Seropositive status at baseline applied to only a handful of AZD1222 recipients. Reports say nearly half of spike-specific TCRs go after unmutated variant regions.

The assay was immunoSEQ multiplex PCR, and TCRdb's table has in-frame clones only and misses some. Of tens of thousands of clones listed, around 89% are singletons. V shed 4 bases and J 0 bases; nucleotides not matched to a gene: 9. Germline CDR1 reads MNHEY; CDR2 reads SVGEGT. The CDR3 extends over 18 amino acids. Comment on this clone: Antigen: not known.

The V and J genes are TRBV6-2 or TRBV6-3 and TRBJ2-5; 12 bases map to TRBD2. Material: peripheral blood, obtained on day 0 of AZD1222 vaccination. This TCR was sampled from an adult in good health. CDR3 nucleotide sequence: TGTGCCAGCAGTTTCCCTAGCGGGGGGGCCGGGTACCAAGAGACCCAGTACTTC. Translated: CASSFPSGGAGYQETQYF.